This T cell receptor beta chain was observed in a study of T cell responses to AZD1222 COVID-19 vaccine (TCRdb year 2021). Regarding the study in general: TCR sequencing was performed for about 240 trial participants, of whom around 210 were given two doses of AZD1222 and some 26 were given two doses of MenACWY control vaccine. Trial participants were enrolled into age subgroups of 18-55, 56-69 and 70-plus years, which contained around 140, 26 and 57 TCR-sequenced participants, respectively.

The CDR3 regions of human TCRbeta chains were analyzed by immunosequencing. In the paper's pipeline: TCRs in the repertoires were matched against a reference library of SARS-CoV-2-specific TCRs that had been generated with the MIRA antigen-specificity platform. Breadth was defined as the fraction of unique TCRs that were SARS-CoV-2-associated. Depth was defined as the fraction of total T cells that were SARS-CoV-2-associated. Each spike-specific TCR was assigned to its reactive spike region and to a CD4 or CD8 class using the MIRA data. Log10-transformed breadth and depth values were compared by one-way ANOVA with Sidak's multiple comparisons tests. This is the immuneACCESS table as TCRdb keeps it, with only in-frame sequences that have V and J called. A part of the clones is gone; compared with another copy, unresolved V genes explain less than half, and the rest is unexplained. V and J calls and clone size are copied from that table; D and trimming were computed from the DNA. The sample records 100,000 to 150,000 clones, roughly 85% of which are singletons. The ten largest account for 3.5% to 5% of the sample.

Relative to germline, V is 1 base shorter and J is 0 bases shorter, with 6 bases between their ends. The CDR1 and CDR2 encoded by the germline V gene (reference sequence) are GTSNPN and SVGIG. The CDR3 runs 14 residues from the cysteine to the phenylalanine. The CDR3 DNA has 42 bases and is translated from base 1. Results the study describes overall, beyond this receptor: Conclusions about previously exposed vaccinees were limited because only a handful of AZD1222 recipients were SARS-CoV-2 seropositive at baseline. After two AZD1222 doses, both the breadth and the depth of spike-specific TCRs were significantly higher than at day 0 and than in MenACWY recipients. Reportedly, close to half of the unique spike-specific TCRs recognized epitopes lying outside the regions that are mutated in the B.1.351 and B.1.1.7 variants. The 56-69-year group was small, and its depth increase did not reach significance, likely because of low power. Most participants were white British and females outnumbered males, and the authors suggested that clonal diversity may have been underestimated. The whole spike protein was spanned by vaccine-associated CD4 TCRs, and dominant responses were seen in regions 160-218 and 743-854. No day 14 peak-response samples were available, so repertoires were characterized only after the peak T cell response.

The sample's time point label, in plain terms: about 28 days (+/-7) after the second vaccine dose. Because spike-specific TCR depth and breadth did not differ between the two schedules, AZD1222 recipients who got a second dose at roughly 4 weeks were pooled with those who got a second dose at roughly 12 weeks. The vaccinee samples were drawn from two UK trials, COV001 and COV002, one of which was a single-blind randomized controlled phase 2/3 trial testing AZD1222 (ChAdOx1 nCoV-19) in healthy adults. For TCRbeta chain sequencing, PBMC samples from trial participants were taken at day 0 and at day 28 after the second dose. In regard to this clone: Its cognate antigen has yet to be identified. One base away there is no much larger clone; base qualities are not given.

The receptor's source is an adult who received the AZD1222 COVID-19 vaccine. Here the chain combines TRBV30 and TRBJ1-4, with the D gene not confidently named. This material consisted of peripheral blood, taken 28 days after the second AZD1222 dose. The DNA sequence reads TGTGCCTGGAGTGAACTTCCAACTAATGAAAAACTGTTTTTT. This is translated as CAWSELPTNEKLFF.